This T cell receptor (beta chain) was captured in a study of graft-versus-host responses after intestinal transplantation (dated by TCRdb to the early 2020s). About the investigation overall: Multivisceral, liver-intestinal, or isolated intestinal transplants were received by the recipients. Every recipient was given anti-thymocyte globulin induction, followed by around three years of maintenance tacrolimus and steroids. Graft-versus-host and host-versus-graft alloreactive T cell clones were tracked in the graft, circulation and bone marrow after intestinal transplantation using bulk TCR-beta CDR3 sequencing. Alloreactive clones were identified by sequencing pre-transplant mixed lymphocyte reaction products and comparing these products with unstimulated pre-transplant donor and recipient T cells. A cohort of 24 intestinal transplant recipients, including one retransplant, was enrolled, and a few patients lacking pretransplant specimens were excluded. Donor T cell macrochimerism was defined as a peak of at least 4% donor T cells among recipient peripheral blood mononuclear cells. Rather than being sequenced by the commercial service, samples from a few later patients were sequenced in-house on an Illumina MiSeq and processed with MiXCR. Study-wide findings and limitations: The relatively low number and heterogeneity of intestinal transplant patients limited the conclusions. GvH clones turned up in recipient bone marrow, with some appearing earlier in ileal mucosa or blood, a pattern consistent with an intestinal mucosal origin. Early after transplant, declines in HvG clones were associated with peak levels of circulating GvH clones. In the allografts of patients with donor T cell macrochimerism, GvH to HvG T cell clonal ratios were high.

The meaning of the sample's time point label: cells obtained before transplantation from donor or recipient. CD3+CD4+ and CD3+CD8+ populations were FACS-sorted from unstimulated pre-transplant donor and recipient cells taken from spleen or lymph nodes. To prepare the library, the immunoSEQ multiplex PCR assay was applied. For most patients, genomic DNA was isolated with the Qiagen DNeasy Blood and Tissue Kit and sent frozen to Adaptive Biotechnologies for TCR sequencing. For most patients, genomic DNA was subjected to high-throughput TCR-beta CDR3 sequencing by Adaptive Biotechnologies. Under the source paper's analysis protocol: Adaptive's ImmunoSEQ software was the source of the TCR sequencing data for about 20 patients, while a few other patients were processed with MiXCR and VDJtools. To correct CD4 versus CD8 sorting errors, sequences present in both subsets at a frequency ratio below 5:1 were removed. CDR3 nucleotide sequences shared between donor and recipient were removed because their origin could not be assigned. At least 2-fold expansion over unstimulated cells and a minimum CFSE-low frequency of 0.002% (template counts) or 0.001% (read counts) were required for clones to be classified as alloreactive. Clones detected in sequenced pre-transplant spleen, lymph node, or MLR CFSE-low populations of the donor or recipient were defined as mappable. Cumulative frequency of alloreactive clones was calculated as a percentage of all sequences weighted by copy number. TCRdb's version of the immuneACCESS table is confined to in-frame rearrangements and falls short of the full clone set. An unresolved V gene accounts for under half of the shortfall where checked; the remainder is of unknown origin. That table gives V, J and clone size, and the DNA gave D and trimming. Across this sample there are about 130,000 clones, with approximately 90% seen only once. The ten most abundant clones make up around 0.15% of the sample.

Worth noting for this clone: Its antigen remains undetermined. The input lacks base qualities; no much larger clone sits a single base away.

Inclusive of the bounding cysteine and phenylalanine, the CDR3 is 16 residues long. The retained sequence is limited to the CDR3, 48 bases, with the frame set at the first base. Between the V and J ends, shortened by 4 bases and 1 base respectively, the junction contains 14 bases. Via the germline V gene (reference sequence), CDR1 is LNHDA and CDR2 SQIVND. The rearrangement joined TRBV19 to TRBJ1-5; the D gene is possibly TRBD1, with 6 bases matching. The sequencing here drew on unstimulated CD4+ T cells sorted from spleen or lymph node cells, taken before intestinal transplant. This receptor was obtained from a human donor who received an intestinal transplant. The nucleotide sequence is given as TGTGCCAGTAGTACCTCCTGGACAGCCAGCAATCAGCCCCAGCATTTT. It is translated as CASSTSWTASNQPQHF.